The 29 T cell receptor beta chains reported below all come from one sample, sequenced in a study of OX40 agonist ivuxolimab in advanced cancers. Only in-frame clones appear in the TCRdb table, and some are missing; sequencing was by immunoSEQ multiplex PCR. The table shows 62,000 or so clones, with around four fifths occurring only once. Sequences were derived from CD4+ or CD8+ T cells sorted from blood, sampled in a trial of the OX40 agonist ivuxolimab. These receptors all come from an adult with an advanced solid tumor such as melanoma, head and neck, liver or kidney cancer.

V and J are TRBV13 and TRBJ2-5; D remains unclear. The DNA end is a closer match to TRBJ2-7, so the J assignment may be wrong. CDR3 size: 14 residues. CDR1 is PRHDT and CDR2 is FYEKMQ in the germline V gene (reference sequence). For the CDR3, the DNA is TGTGCCAGCAGCTCCTTCATGACGGCGGACGAGCAGTACTTC. Its translation is CASSSFMTADEQYF.

J is TRBJ1-4 and V is TRBV28; 10 bases map to TRBD1. The V and J ends lost 8 bases and 8 bases, in that order; junction bases with no gene match: 14. This CDR3 comprises 16 residues. The V gene's germline CDR1 is MDHEN and CDR2 SYDVKM. This CDR3 is CASLDDGTGDLEKLFF. In DNA form, the CDR3 reads TGTGCCAGCCTGGACGACGGGACAGGGGATTTAGAAAAACTGTTTTTT.

The genes are TRBV18 and TRBJ1-2; 7 bases fit TRBD1. CDR3 length equals 16 residues. The germline CDR1 and CDR2 sequences are KGHSH and LQKENI. V was pared by 2 bases and J by 6 bases, with 12 bases of the junction left unmatched. The CDR3 loop reads CASSPERQGGSDGYTF. The CDR3 DNA sequence: TGTGCCAGCTCACCAGAGCGACAGGGAGGTTCGGATGGCTACACCTTC.

This clone was found a few times. The chain recombines TRBV2 with TRBJ2-1, with D maybe TRBD2 (5 bases). Germline values: CDR1 SNHLY, CDR2 FYNNEI. V was cut by 4 bases and J by 3 bases, with 7 bases left in between. CDR3 length equals 13 residues. CDR3 residues: CASSAGDYNEQFF. DNA of the CDR3: TGTGCCAGCAGTGCCGGGGACTACAATGAGCAGTTCTTC. Using reference TRBV2 and TRBJ2-1 for the parts outside the CDR3, the full variable domain is EPEVTQTPSHQVTQMGQEVILRCVPISNHLYFYWYRQILGQKVEFLVSFYNNEISEKSEIFDDQFSVERPDGSNFTLKIRSTKLEDSAMYFCASSAGDYNEQFFGPGTRLTVL.

This chain connects TRBV7-9 to TRBJ2-3, with D possibly TRBD2 on 5 matching bases. V was clipped by 3 bases and J by 5 bases, with 6 bases between them. Germline CDR1 reads SEHNR; CDR2 reads FQNEAQ (reference sequence). The CDR3 extends over 12 amino acids. CDR3 residues: CASSFEGDTQYF. CDR3 DNA sequence: TGTGCCAGCAGCTTCGAGGGAGATACGCAGTATTTT.

The V call is TRBV5-4, the J call TRBJ2-7; 8 nucleotides match TRBD1. The CDR3 loop spans 17 amino acids. The trim removed 4 bases at V and 4 bases at J, leaving 16 bases unmatched. Looked up from germline, CDR1 is SGHNT and CDR2 is YYREEE (reference sequence). The CDR3 sequence is CASSLAGTGPISYEQYF. CDR3 DNA: TGTGCCAGCAGCCTAGCCGGGACAGGACCCATATCTTACGAGCAGTACTTC.

The chain joins TRBV20-1 to TRBJ2-7; unclear D gene. Germline-derived CDR1 and CDR2 are DFQATT and SNEGSKA (reference sequence). Trimming shortened V by 7 bases and J by 0 bases, and 7 bases separated the two germline ends. CDR3 length: 11 residues. CDR3 loop: CSVSNSYEQYF. CDR3 coding DNA: TGCAGTGTATCCAACTCCTACGAGCAGTACTTC.

The chain employs TRBV7-3 and TRBJ2-2; 10 bases map to TRBD2. The CDR3 is 14 amino acids. V shed 3 bases, J shed 7 bases, and the junction held 2 bases outside the gene matches. The germline V gene has CDR1 SGHTA and CDR2 FQGTGA. CDR3 sequence reads: CASSLSGRGGELFF. As DNA, the CDR3 is TGTGCCAGCAGCTTGAGCGGGAGGGGCGGGGAGCTGTTTTTT.

This clone turned up a few times. This chain links TRBV7-2 with TRBJ1-1; D possibly corresponds to TRBD1 (6 bases). CDR1 is SGHTA, CDR2 FQGNSA, per germline. The V gene lost 3 bases and the J gene lost 0 bases, with 11 bases spanning the gap. The CDR3 is 15 amino acids. The CDR3 nucleotides read TGTGCCAGCAGCTTTAGGGGGGGGATGAACACTGAAGCTTTCTTT. Translated: CASSFRGGMNTEAFF.

A word on this clone: One end of the junction is discordant with germline, which a read error may explain. This chain links TRBV7-7 with TRBJ2-2, with a possible D match to TRBD2 (6 bases). CDR1 is SSHAT, CDR2 FNYEAQ, per germline (reference sequence). CDR3 size: 15 residues. This CDR3 reads CASSRLSGDTGELFF. CDR3 bases: TGTGCTAGCAGCCGATTATCGGGGGACACCGGGGAGCTGTTTTTT.

In its sample, this clone was seen a few times. The chain links TRBV11-2 to TRBJ1-4; tentatively, D is TRBD1 (5 bases). CDR1 SGHAT and CDR2 FQNNGV come from the germline V gene. The CDR3 has 14 amino acids. V was trimmed by 2 bases and J by 7 bases, leaving 11 bases between them. The CDR3 here is CASSLTGLSEKLFF. In DNA form, the CDR3 reads TGTGCCAGCAGCTTAACAGGATTGAGTGAAAAACTGTTTTTT. Variable domain in full (rest from reference TRBV11-2 and TRBJ1-4): EAGVAQSPRYKIIEKRQSVAFWCNPISGHATLYWYQQILGQGPKLLIQFQNNGVVDDSQLPKDRFSAERLKGVDSTLKIQPAKLEDSAVYLCASSLTGLSEKLFFGSGTQLSVL.

The chain carries TRBV15 and TRBJ2-3; D may be TRBD2 (5 bases). The CDR3 runs 16 residues. Per germline, CDR1 LNHNV and CDR2 YYDKDF (reference sequence). Trimming left V 1 base short and J 3 bases short, with 14 bases between. The CDR3 loop reads CATSRVRGAGTDTQYF. CDR3 DNA: TGTGCCACCAGCAGAGTCCGGGGTGCAGGAACAGATACGCAGTATTTT. Variable domain in full (rest from reference TRBV15 and TRBJ2-3): DAMVIQNPRYQVTQFGKPVTLSCSQTLNHNVMYWYQQKSSQAPKLLFHYYDKDFNNEADTPDNFQSRRPNTSFCFLDIRSPGLGDTAMYLCATSRVRGAGTDTQYFGPGTRLTVL.

This chain joins TRBV7-8 and TRBJ2-3; 7 bases fit TRBD2. This CDR3 comprises 14 residues. The J segment lost 3 bases and the V segment lost 11 bases, leaving 11 bases of the junction unmatched. Germline-derived CDR1 and CDR2 are SGHVS and FQNEAQ. CDR3 sequence: CAASRGSGTDTQYF. DNA of the CDR3: TGTGCCGCAAGCCGGGGTAGCGGGACAGATACGCAGTATTTT.

The CDR3 sequence is CASSREGQETQYF. CDR3 sequence (DNA): TGTGCCAGTAGCAGAGAGGGACAAGAGACCCAGTACTTC. The J gene is TRBJ2-5, the V gene TRBV19; D is possibly TRBD2 (5 bases). The CDR3 consists of 13 residues. The V gene's germline CDR1 is LNHDA and CDR2 SQIVND (reference sequence). Trimming removed 6 bases at V and 2 bases at J, with 10 bases between.

CDR3: CASSPYRDLMVEQYF. CDR3 DNA: TGCGCCAGCAGCCCCTACCGGGACTTAATGGTCGAGCAGTACTTC. The rearrangement uses TRBV5-1 and TRBJ2-7, with D maybe TRBD2 (6 bases). The germline CDR1 and CDR2 sequences are SGHRS and YFSETQ. Trimming shortened V by 4 bases and J by 6 bases, and 20 bases separated the two germline ends. The CDR3 consists of 15 residues.

The CDR3 bases are TGCGCCAGCAGCCAAGACTTAGAGGGAATCACAGATACGCAGTATTTT. It codes for CASSQDLEGITDTQYF. The chain employs TRBV4-3 and TRBJ2-3; possibly TRBD2 for D (5 bases). Germline V CDR1 and CDR2: LGHNA, YSLEER. The length of the CDR3 is 16 residues. With 0 bases removed from V and 2 bases from J, the gap between germline ends came to 12 bases.

The count of this clone is one. The chain combines TRBV4-1 with TRBJ2-2; 9 nucleotides align to TRBD1. This CDR3 is built from 15 residues. Trimming took 5 bases from V and 6 from J; bases not matched to a gene: 7. CDR1 is MGHRA, CDR2 YSYEKL, per germline. The CDR3 DNA reads TGCGCCAGCAGCTCCCGACAGGGGGTTCCCGGGGAGCTGTTTTTT. Translating gives CASSSRQGVPGELFF.

The rearrangement links TRBV7-9 to TRBJ1-5; D unresolved. Germline CDR1 SEHNR, CDR2 FQNEAQ (reference sequence). Trimming shortened V by 0 bases and J by 0 bases, and 3 bases separated the two germline ends. The length of the CDR3 is 14 residues. The CDR3 is CASSLADSNQPQHF. The CDR3 DNA sequence: TGTGCCAGCAGCTTAGCAGATAGCAATCAGCCCCAGCATTTT.

This chain links TRBV27 with TRBJ1-4, with D possibly being TRBD1 (6 bases). The ends were cut back, 2 bases at V and 8 bases at J, with 15 bases in the middle. The CDR3 totals 15 residues. Per the germline V gene, CDR1 is MNHEY and CDR2 is SMNVEV (reference sequence). The CDR3 here is CASSLHRAVPEKLFF. As DNA, the CDR3 is TGTGCCAGCAGTTTACACAGGGCAGTTCCGGAAAAACTGTTTTTT.

V gene TRBV5-1 combines with J gene TRBJ2-5; D gene ambiguous. Trimming shortened V by 4 bases and J by 7 bases, and 17 bases separated the two germline ends. This CDR3 region has 14 residues. Per germline, CDR1 SGHRS and CDR2 YFSETQ. The CDR3 here is CASSPLGILGTQYF. DNA for the CDR3: TGCGCCAGCAGCCCTCTTGGGATTCTCGGGACCCAGTACTTC.

V usage is TRBV5-1 and J usage is TRBJ2-1; D is unclear. The length of the CDR3 is 12 residues. The ends were cut back, 1 base at V and 4 bases at J, with 3 bases in the middle. The germline CDR1 and CDR2 sequences are SGHRS and YFSETQ. CDR3 DNA sequence: TGCGCCAGCAGCTTGCAATACAATGAGCAGTTCTTC. This encodes CASSLQYNEQFF.

In its sample, this clone was seen once. The rearrangement links TRBV7-3 to TRBJ2-7; 14 bases match TRBD2. Germline V CDR1 and CDR2: SGHTA, FQGTGA. With 3 bases clipped from V and 3 bases from J, the junction kept 7 bases outside the gene matches. This CDR3 spans 17 amino acids. In nucleotides, the CDR3 is TGTGCCAGCAGCTTGCGACTAGCGGGAGGGCAGGACTACGAGCAGTACTTC. Encoded protein: CASSLRLAGGQDYEQYF.

This sequence joins TRBV7-2 and TRBJ1-5; D is undetermined. Germline V lookup: CDR1 SGHTA, CDR2 FQGNSA. The V end was cut by 1 base, the J end by 3 bases, with 10 bases between. This CDR3 is 15 amino acids long. The CDR3 reads CASSLVLTDNQPQHF. The DNA of the CDR3 is TGTGCCAGCAGCTTAGTTCTAACAGACAATCAGCCCCAGCATTTT.

The gene calls are TRBV2 and TRBJ1-3, with D uncertain. Germline loops: CDR1 SNHLY, CDR2 FYNNEI. Trimming took 4 bases from V and 0 from J, leaving 10 bases between them. This CDR3 is 15 amino acids long. Written as DNA, the CDR3 is TGTGCCAGCAGTGTTGGCCGAACCTCTGGAAACACCATATATTTT. Translation: CASSVGRTSGNTIYF.

The V call is TRBV20-1, the J call TRBJ2-7; either TRBD1 or TRBD2 may supply D (5 bases each). The CDR3 consists of 11 residues. Trimming pared 7 bases from V and 3 bases from J, leaving 10 bases between. Germline values: CDR1 DFQATT, CDR2 SNEGSKA (reference sequence). This chain's CDR3 is CSERGDYEQYF. CDR3 coding DNA: TGCAGTGAACGAGGGGACTACGAGCAGTACTTC.

The V and J genes are TRBV7-9 and TRBJ1-2, with D perhaps matching TRBD1 (6 bases). The germline V gene encodes CDR1 SEHNR and CDR2 FQNEAQ (reference sequence). This CDR3 region has 15 residues. V lost 4 bases to trimming and J lost 2 bases, with 14 bases between them. The CDR3 coding sequence is TGTGCCAGCAGCTGGACCTACAGGGAGAACTATGGCTACACCTTC. Its translation is CASSWTYRENYGYTF.

This clone was observed a single time. This sequence joins TRBV18 and TRBJ1-4, with 7 bases aligning to TRBD1. In germline, CDR1 is KGHSH, CDR2 LQKENI. This CDR3 is built from 15 residues. After removal of 3 bases from V and 7 bases from J, the junction contained 8 bases not matched to a gene. CDR3 residues: CASSPLTGIGEKLFF. CDR3 nucleotide sequence: TGTGCCAGCTCACCCCTGACAGGGATTGGTGAAAAACTGTTTTTT.

This clone has only a few counts. The rearrangement links TRBV4-3 to TRBJ2-1; 10 bases match TRBD2. Germline lookup yields CDR1 LGHNA and CDR2 YSLEER. The trim removed 4 bases at V and 4 bases at J, leaving 4 bases unmatched. The CDR3 length is 15 residues. CDR3 residues: CASSLGLAEYNEQFF. The CDR3 DNA is TGCGCCAGCAGCCTTGGACTAGCGGAGTACAATGAGCAGTTCTTC.

The chain combines TRBV6-6 with TRBJ2-5; maybe TRBD2 (5 bases). Germline V gives CDR1 MNHNY, CDR2 SVGAGI (reference sequence). V lost 6 bases, J lost 5 bases, and 10 bases lay in between. The CDR3 covers 12 residues. The CDR3 region has the DNA TGTGCCAGCAGCCGCCCGGGGGAGACCCAGTACTTC. Translating it yields CASSRPGETQYF.